The 5 T cell receptor beta chains below were found in one sample sequenced in a study of identical twins. From the 5' RACE reads, TCRdb called clonotypes with MiXCR, one entry per CDR3 protein. Of some 500,000 distinct CDR3 sequences listed, 14% are singletons. This sample also appeared in a second study, on yellow fever vaccine responses in identical twins.

The sequencing sample was made of CD4+ T cells sorted from blood. The receptors shown here come from a young woman in good health.

The chain recombines TRBV15 with TRBJ2-1; D perhaps matches TRBD1 (6 bases). Germline CDR1 is LNHNV and CDR2 is YYDKDF (reference sequence). Trimming cost V 5 bases and J 6 bases, with 11 bases left between them. This CDR3 contains 13 residues. The CDR3 reads CATSLTGFNEQFF. CDR3 in DNA: TGTGCCACCAGCCTTACAGGGTTCAATGAGCAGTTCTTC.

The genes are TRBV3-1 and TRBJ1-6; 7 bases are a match to TRBD1. CDR1 and CDR2 from the germline V gene are LGHDT and YNNKEL (reference sequence). The V and J ends lost 6 bases and 9 bases, in that order; junction bases with no gene match: 5. The CDR3 sequence is 13 residues long. In DNA, the CDR3 is TGTGCCAGCAGACCGGACAGGCGTTCACCCCTCCACTTT. It encodes CASRPDRRSPLHF. The variable domain in full, completed from reference TRBV3-1 and TRBJ1-6, reads DTAVSQTPKYLVTQMGNDKSIKCEQNLGHDTMYWYKQDSKKFLKIMFSYNNKELIINETVPNRFSPKSPDKAHLNLHINSLELGDSAVYFCASRPDRRSPLHFGNGTRLTVT.

This clonotype showed up just a few times. Just one base apart from a much larger clone, this may be a read error. The chain uses TRBV12-3 or TRBV12-4 and TRBJ2-6; no clear D. The CDR3 extends over 12 amino acids. The ends were cut back, 7 bases at V and 0 bases at J, with 1 base in the middle. In nucleotides, the CDR3 is TGTGCCAGCACCTCTGGGGCCAACGTCCTGACTTTC. It encodes CASTSGANVLTF.

This clonotype was seen many times. V usage is TRBV29-1 and J usage is TRBJ2-7; D might be TRBD1 (5 bases). V lost 6 bases, J lost 5 bases, and 17 bases lay in between. The CDR3 runs to 13 residues. The germline V gene has CDR1 SQVTM and CDR2 ANQGSEA. This CDR3 reads CSVSIGARDEQYF. In nucleotides, the CDR3 is TGCAGCGTATCTATTGGGGCTAGGGACGAGCAGTACTTC.

This clonotype showed up just a few times. The rearrangement links TRBV12-3 or TRBV12-4 to TRBJ1-6, with TRBD1 as a possible D gene (5 bases). Between the trimmed V and J ends, which lost 6 bases and 7 bases, there was a span of 16 bases. This CDR3 contains 15 residues. The CDR3 nucleotides read TGTGCCAGCAGCCCGCGGGACGGGTCAAATTCACCCCTCCACTTT. Its protein product is CASSPRDGSNSPLHF.